One sample yielded the 9 T cell receptor beta chains listed below, sequenced in a study of radiotherapy plus CTLA-4 blockade in lung cancer. Produced via immunoSEQ multiplex PCR; TCRdb's table is partial and in-frame only. Of about 98,000 clones in the sample, around 83% were seen once. The sequencing used peripheral blood, collected from a patient treated with radiotherapy plus ipilimumab. These receptors came from a human donor with non-small cell lung cancer who had a partial response to radiotherapy plus ipilimumab.

This clone was seen just once. V usage is TRBV27 and J usage is TRBJ1-2; D is uncertain. The CDR3 covers 14 residues. Trimming removed 7 bases from V and 5 bases from J, with 17 bases in between. Germline-derived CDR1 and CDR2 are MNHEY and SMNVEV (reference sequence). CDR3 in DNA: TGTGCCAGCATCCTACCCCGGGGTTGGTATGGCTACACCTTC. Encoded protein: CASILPRGWYGYTF.

The V gene is TRBV2, the J gene TRBJ2-3; 9 positions match TRBD1. The germline gives CDR1 SNHLY, CDR2 FYNNEI. V lost 5 bases to trimming and J lost 1 base; unmatched junction nucleotides: 4. The CDR3 sequence is 15 residues long. The CDR3 loop reads CASSSRDRGTDTQYF. DNA of the CDR3: TGTGCCAGCAGTTCCCGGGACAGGGGCACAGATACGCAGTATTTT. Full variable domain (remainder filled in from reference TRBV2 and TRBJ2-3): EPEVTQTPSHQVTQMGQEVILRCVPISNHLYFYWYRQILGQKVEFLVSFYNNEISEKSEIFDDQFSVERPDGSNFTLKIRSTKLEDSAMYFCASSSRDRGTDTQYFGPGTRLTVL.

This clone was observed a single time. The chain uses TRBV12-5 and TRBJ1-1; D is unresolved. V was pared by 1 base and J by 5 bases, with 11 bases between. The CDR3 sequence is 14 residues long. Germline CDR1 and CDR2: LGHNT and FRNRAP. CDR3 residues: CASGLGGIGTEAFF. In nucleotides, the CDR3 is TGTGCTAGTGGTTTGGGAGGCATCGGGACTGAAGCTTTCTTT.

The chain couples TRBV5-1 to TRBJ1-4; no firm D call. CDR1 and CDR2 from the germline V gene are SGHRS and YFSETQ. Trimming pared 1 base from V and 5 bases from J, leaving 9 bases between. This CDR3 has 14 amino acids. CDR3 sequence: CASSLRGQNEKLFF. CDR3 sequence (DNA): TGCGCCAGCAGCTTGCGCGGCCAGAATGAAAAACTGTTTTTT.

CDR3 in amino acids: CASSGGTGGPYTEAFF. The CDR3 nucleotides read TGCGCCAGCAGCGGGGGGACAGGGGGCCCTTACACTGAAGCTTTCTTT. This chain joins TRBV5-1 and TRBJ1-1; TRBD1 matches 12 bases. V gave up 4 bases and J gave up 3 bases; unmatched junction bases: 7. The CDR3 length is 16 residues. Germline loops: CDR1 SGHRS, CDR2 YFSETQ.

The J gene is TRBJ2-7, the V gene TRBV10-3; 7 bases are shared with TRBD2. The ends lost 2 bases at V and 4 bases at J; junction bases unmatched: 8. The germline gives CDR1 ENHRY, CDR2 SYGVKD. The CDR3 has 15 residues. The CDR3 here is CAISEERAGEYEQYF. CDR3 coding DNA: TGTGCCATCAGTGAGGAGAGGGCGGGAGAGTACGAGCAGTACTTC.

This chain joins TRBV15 and TRBJ1-2; 7 nucleotides line up with TRBD1. The ends lost 5 bases at V and 4 bases at J; junction bases unmatched: 10. CDR3 size: 15 residues. In germline, CDR1 is LNHNV, CDR2 YYDKDF (reference sequence). The CDR3: CATSRRQGESYGYTF. The DNA for the CDR3 is TGTGCCACCAGCCGTAGACAGGGAGAAAGCTATGGCTACACCTTC.

This clone occurred once. This chain uses TRBV27 with TRBJ2-2; 8 bases are shared with TRBD2. Unmatched junction bases numbered 8, after V lost 3 bases and J lost 2 bases. CDR3 size: 17 residues. CDR1 and CDR2 (germline): MNHEY, SMNVEV (reference sequence). CDR3 sequence reads: CASSFQTGGLNTGELFF. The CDR3 region has the DNA TGTGCCAGCAGTTTTCAAACGGGAGGGTTAAACACCGGGGAGCTGTTTTTT.

This sequence joins TRBV28 and TRBJ2-2, with TRBD1 as a possible D gene (5 bases). The CDR3 is 14 residues long. CDR1 MDHEN and CDR2 SYDVKM come from the germline V gene. The V end was cut by 2 bases, the J end by 7 bases, with 11 bases between. The CDR3 sequence: CASSLEQDNGELFF. The DNA of the CDR3 is TGTGCCAGCAGTTTAGAGCAGGACAACGGGGAGCTGTTTTTT.